This passage covers 25 T cell receptor beta chains from one sample sequenced in a study of cytomegalovirus exposure and HLA in healthy donors. 60 Vbeta and 13 Jbeta primers were used in PCR. TCRdb keeps only in-frame clones here, not all; method: immunoSEQ multiplex PCR. This repertoire shows about 180,000 clones, approximately 81% found once; its top ten account for about 2.3%. The specimen sequenced was PBMCs. The receptor source for this set is a woman aged 25 to 39 in good health and CMV-seronegative.

The rearrangement uses TRBV30 and TRBJ1-5; TRBD1 is a possible D gene (5 bases). Germline loops: CDR1 GTSNPN, CDR2 SVGIG (reference sequence). Trimming removed 2 bases at V and 5 bases at J, with 13 bases between. The CDR3 contains 14 residues. DNA for the CDR3: TGTGCCTGGAGTCCGACAGTGTGGGATCAGCCCCAGCATTTT. Its protein is CAWSPTVWDQPQHF.

The V gene is TRBV7-9, the J gene TRBJ1-2; the D gene is possibly TRBD1 (5 bases). CDR1 SEHNR and CDR2 FQNEAQ come from the germline V gene (reference sequence). The germline V and J ends were trimmed by 11 bases and 8 bases, with 12 bases remaining between them. The CDR3 runs 10 residues. The CDR3 region has the DNA TGTGCCTTTGATGGGGCAGGCTACACCTTC. Translated: CAFDGAGYTF. The full variable domain, with the rest looked up from reference TRBV7-9 and TRBJ1-2, is DTGVSQNPRHKITKRGQNVTFRCDPISEHNRLYWYRQTLGQGPEFLTYFQNEAQLEKSRLLSDRFSAERPKGSFSTLEIQRTEQGDSAMYLCAFDGAGYTFGSGTRLTVV.

The chain combines TRBV5-6 with TRBJ1-3; 9 positions match TRBD1. CDR1 is SGHDT, CDR2 YYEEEE, per germline. The CDR3 has 16 residues. The ends lost 3 bases at V and 4 bases at J; junction bases unmatched: 8. The CDR3 DNA reads as TGTGCCAGCAGCTGGACCGGGACAGGGTGGGGAAACACCATATATTTT. It translates to CASSWTGTGWGNTIYF.

V gene TRBV5-5 combines with J gene TRBJ1-5; tentative D call: TRBD1 (6 bases). This CDR3 has 15 residues. V dropped 2 bases and J dropped 5 bases, with 14 bases sitting between them. Germline CDR1 and CDR2: SGHKS and YYEKEE (reference sequence). The CDR3 DNA sequence: TGTGCCAGCAGCTTTTATGCAGGGGATGATCAGCCCCAGCATTTT. Its protein product is CASSFYAGDDQPQHF.

This chain uses TRBV27 with TRBJ2-2; 9 bases agree with TRBD2. The junction had 10 bases not matched to a gene; V was cut back by 6 bases and J by 2 bases. Germline lookup yields CDR1 MNHEY and CDR2 SMNVEV (reference sequence). This CDR3 spans 17 amino acids. The CDR3 DNA sequence: TGTGCCAGCAGAAGGGAGCTAGCGGGAATTAACACCGGGGAGCTGTTTTTT. Translating it yields CASRRELAGINTGELFF.

CDR3 residues: CASSLGLEGYTF. CDR3 nucleotides: TGTGCCAGCAGCTTAGGGTTAGAGGGCTACACCTTC. The chain carries TRBV11-2 and TRBJ1-2; no clear D. Germline assignment: CDR1 SGHAT and CDR2 FQNNGV. V lost 1 base to trimming and J lost 8 bases, with 8 bases between them. There are 12 residues in the CDR3.

This clone was found a few times. V gene TRBV7-9 combines with J gene TRBJ1-1; 8 positions agree with TRBD1. Germline V lookup: CDR1 SEHNR, CDR2 FQNEAQ (reference sequence). The CDR3 extends over 13 amino acids. Trimming at V came to 5 bases and at J to 3 bases, leaving 2 bases not matched to a gene. The CDR3 DNA sequence: TGTGCCAGCAGCGAACAGGGGGACACTGAAGCTTTCTTT. This encodes CASSEQGDTEAFF.

The CDR3 loop reads CASSPSLSILANVLTF. The DNA of the CDR3 is TGTGCCAGCTCACCTTCACTCTCTATTTTAGCCAACGTCCTGACTTTC. V and J are TRBV18 and TRBJ2-6; D is unresolved. The CDR3 has 16 residues. The germline V gene encodes CDR1 KGHSH and CDR2 LQKENI. V lost 3 bases and J lost 7, with 16 bases in between.

This chain joins TRBV27 and TRBJ1-1; TRBD1 might be the D (6 bases). CDR1 and CDR2 from the germline V gene are MNHEY and SMNVEV (reference sequence). The V and J ends lost 2 bases and 2 bases respectively, with 21 bases between them. The CDR3 covers 18 residues. CDR3 sequence reads: CASSLGGRRYDVNTEAFF. CDR3 bases: TGTGCCAGCAGTTTAGGGGGCAGGAGATACGACGTAAACACTGAAGCTTTCTTT.

Concerning this clone itself: Other DNA sequences in the sample encode the same CDR3. The chain joins TRBV5-4 to TRBJ1-6; D unclear. Germline V gene data show CDR1 as SGHNT and CDR2 as YYREEE (reference sequence). Trimming pared 2 bases from V and 7 bases from J, leaving 7 bases between. The CDR3 runs 13 residues. The CDR3 here is CASSFKENSPLHF. In DNA, the CDR3 is TGTGCCAGCAGCTTTAAGGAGAATTCACCCCTCCACTTT.

The gene calls are TRBV5-1 and TRBJ2-3; 14 bases align to TRBD2. Per the germline V gene, CDR1 is SGHRS and CDR2 is YFSETQ. The V gene end was trimmed by 4 bases and the J gene end by 0 bases; junction bases not matched to a gene: 4. The CDR3 length is 17 residues. In DNA form, the CDR3 reads TGCGCCAGCAGCCGGGGACTAGCGGGGGCTAGCACAGATACGCAGTATTTT. Translation: CASSRGLAGASTDTQYF.

This clone has more than one count but fewer than ten. The chain has TRBV25-1 and TRBJ2-7, with D maybe TRBD1 (6 bases). This CDR3 contains 14 residues. CDR1 and CDR2 from the germline V gene are MGHDK and SYGVNS. The V gene lost 9 bases and the J gene lost 2 bases, with 17 bases spanning the gap. DNA for the CDR3: TGTGCCAGTACCCCCCACAGGGAGCCCTACGAGCAGTACTTC. This sequence encodes CASTPHREPYEQYF.

The chain links TRBV29-1 to TRBJ1-2; TRBD1 matches at 7 bases. After removal of 0 bases from V and 4 bases from J, the junction contained 2 bases not matched to a gene. CDR1 and CDR2 (germline): SQVTM, ANQGSEA. CDR3 length equals 13 residues. The CDR3 DNA sequence: TGCAGCGTTGAAGAAGGGGACAGCTATGGCTACACCTTC. Its protein is CSVEEGDSYGYTF.

This chain uses TRBV28 with TRBJ1-2; D not certain. Trimming took off 3 bases at V and 3 bases at J, with 5 bases between the two ends. Germline V gene lookup returns CDR1 MDHEN and CDR2 SYDVKM. CDR3 length: 12 residues. CDR3 protein: CASSLSDYGYTF. The CDR3 nucleotides read TGTGCCAGCAGTTTGTCAGACTATGGCTACACCTTC.

The gene calls are TRBV5-1 and TRBJ2-5, with 8 bases matching TRBD1. Germline CDR1 is SGHRS and CDR2 is YFSETQ. This CDR3 region has 15 residues. Losses at the gene ends were 0 bases for V and 5 bases for J; bases not matched to a gene: 6. CDR3 protein: CASSLGSGGRETQYF. Written as DNA, the CDR3 is TGCGCCAGCAGCTTGGGGTCAGGGGGCAGGGAGACCCAGTACTTC. The complete variable domain, with remaining parts taken from reference TRBV5-1 and TRBJ2-5, reads KAGVTQTPRYLIKTRGQQVTLSCSPISGHRSVSWYQQTPGQGLQFLFEYFSETQRNKGNFPGRFSGRQFSNSRSEMNVSTLELGDSALYLCASSLGSGGRETQYFGPGTRLLVL.

CDR3 in DNA: TGCGCCAGCAGCCCCTTGGACAGGGAAGTGGAGGAGCTGTTTTTT. Its protein is CASSPLDREVEELFF. The J gene is TRBJ2-2, the V gene TRBV5-1, with TRBD1 matching over 8 bases. Germline V gene sequence: CDR1 SGHRS, CDR2 YFSETQ. The CDR3 runs to 15 residues. Germline trimming cut 4 bases from V and 10 bases from J; bases unmatched to any gene: 12. The whole variable domain, remainder taken from reference TRBV5-1 and TRBJ2-2, is KAGVTQTPRYLIKTRGQQVTLSCSPISGHRSVSWYQQTPGQGLQFLFEYFSETQRNKGNFPGRFSGRQFSNSRSEMNVSTLELGDSALYLCASSPLDREVEELFFGEGSRLTVL.

V gene TRBV7-6 combines with J gene TRBJ2-7; D call uncertain. This CDR3 contains 13 residues. Germline CDR1 and CDR2: SGHVS and FNYEAQ. Trimming cost V 1 base and J 3 bases, with 7 bases left between them. The DNA for the CDR3 is TGTGCCAGCAGCTTAGACCAGAACTACGAGCAGTACTTC. It encodes CASSLDQNYEQYF.

This clone was seen only once. The chain uses TRBV7-2 and TRBJ2-5, with D tentatively TRBD1 (5 bases). Germline CDR1 is SGHTA and CDR2 is FQGNSA. V was clipped by 5 bases and J by 1 base, with 14 bases between them. The CDR3 extends over 15 amino acids. The CDR3 protein is CASSPPGLIQETQYF. Here the CDR3 DNA reads TGTGCCAGCAGCCCGCCAGGGCTCATCCAAGAGACCCAGTACTTC.

The chain combines TRBV6-1 with TRBJ2-5; tentatively, D is TRBD1 (5 bases). Germline V gives CDR1 MNHNS, CDR2 SASEGT. The CDR3 totals 14 residues. The V end lost 7 bases, the J end lost 0 bases, and 12 bases lay between the germline ends. The CDR3 sequence: CASNGRGNQETQYF. CDR3 nucleotides: TGTGCCAGCAACGGAAGGGGCAACCAAGAGACCCAGTACTTC.

The rearrangement joins TRBV10-1 to TRBJ1-2; the D is unclear. The CDR3 is made up of 11 amino acids. Germline-derived CDR1 and CDR2 are WNHNN and SYGVQD (reference sequence). Trimming left V 11 bases short and J 7 bases short, with 14 bases between. The CDR3 DNA follows: TGCGCCGTCCAGACTGGTTGTGGCTACACCTTC. This translates into CAVQTGCGYTF.

This chain uses TRBV6-5 with TRBJ2-7, with 8 nucleotides matching TRBD1. The CDR3 extends over 16 amino acids. V trimming: 0 bases; J trimming: 0 bases; junction bases outside the gene matches: 4. Germline V gives CDR1 MNHEY, CDR2 SVGAGI. The CDR3 DNA sequence: TGTGCCAGCAGTTACTCTTTGGACAGGGCCTCCTACGAGCAGTACTTC. This translates into CASSYSLDRASYEQYF.

This chain joins TRBV18 and TRBJ1-2; TRBD1 agrees at 7 bases. The CDR3 is 14 amino acids. The germline V gene has CDR1 KGHSH and CDR2 LQKENI. V trimming: 3 bases; J trimming: 8 bases; junction bases outside the gene matches: 9. The CDR3 region is CASSPGTVGYGYTF. CDR3 bases: TGTGCCAGCTCACCGGGGACAGTTGGGTACGGCTACACCTTC.

The chain couples TRBV4-1 to TRBJ2-2; TRBD1 is a possible D gene (5 bases). The CDR3 sequence is 14 residues long. Trimming removed 4 bases from V and 5 bases from J, with 11 bases in between. Germline values: CDR1 MGHRA, CDR2 YSYEKL. CDR3 sequence: CASSPDRTTGELFF. CDR3 nucleotide sequence: TGCGCCAGCAGCCCCGACAGAACGACCGGGGAGCTGTTTTTT.

This rearrangement joins TRBV19 to TRBJ2-5; D is perhaps TRBD1 (6 bases). Trimming took 7 bases from V and 2 from J, leaving 17 bases between them. The CDR3 spans 15 residues. Looked up from germline, CDR1 is LNHDA and CDR2 is SQIVND (reference sequence). The CDR3 DNA follows: TGTGCCAGTAAAAGGCGGACAGAGTTACAAGAGACCCAGTACTTC. It specifies CASKRRTELQETQYF.

V and J are TRBV5-6 and TRBJ2-1; TRBD2 matches 10 bases. Per germline, CDR1 SGHDT and CDR2 YYEEEE. The CDR3 consists of 16 residues. V was clipped by 0 bases and J by 8 bases; unmatched bases: 8. CDR3 DNA sequence: TGTGCCAGCAGCTTGGCCCGGGTAGCGGGGGGACATGAGCAGTTCTTC. Its protein product is CASSLARVAGGHEQFF.